The 12 T cell receptor beta chains listed next were all sequenced from one sample in a study of cytomegalovirus exposure and HLA in healthy donors. Data came from immunoSEQ multiplex PCR; TCRdb stores just in-frame clones and leaves some out. Among about 60,000 clones, about 95% were seen once, and the ten largest hold roughly 1.2%. The material sequenced was PBMCs. Every receptor here comes from a woman between 18 and 30 years old in good health and CMV-seronegative.

The chain joins TRBV18 to TRBJ2-3, with 11 bases aligning to TRBD2. This CDR3 region has 16 residues. V lost 4 bases, J lost 6 bases, and 9 bases stayed unmatched. Germline CDR1 KGHSH, CDR2 LQKENI. In nucleotides, the CDR3 is TGTGCCAGCTCACACCGACTAGCGGGGACTGGGGATACGCAGTATTTT. Protein: CASSHRLAGTGDTQYF. Full variable domain (rest looked up from reference TRBV18 and TRBJ2-3): NAGVMQNPRHLVRRRGQEARLRCSPMKGHSHVYWYRQLPEEGLKFMVYLQKENIIDESGMPKERFSAEFPKEGPSILRIQQVVRGDSAAYFCASSHRLAGTGDTQYFGPGTRLTVL.

J is TRBJ2-2 and V is TRBV4-3; 7 nucleotides agree with TRBD1. CDR1 LGHNA and CDR2 YSLEER come from the germline V gene. This CDR3 is 15 amino acids long. The V gene end was trimmed by 4 bases and the J gene end by 5 bases; junction bases not matched to a gene: 7. CDR3 amino acids: CASSLDRVSTGELFF. The CDR3 DNA is TGCGCCAGCAGCCTCGACAGGGTGTCGACCGGGGAGCTGTTTTTT.

The table lists this clone with a count of one. The chain has TRBV10-2 and TRBJ1-1, with D perhaps TRBD1 (6 bases). Trimming removed 3 bases at V and 0 bases at J, with 14 bases between. There are 16 residues in the CDR3. Germline V gives CDR1 WSHSY, CDR2 SAAADI. This CDR3 reads CASSDPTGWVNTEAFF. CDR3 DNA sequence: TGCGCCAGCAGTGATCCTACAGGGTGGGTGAACACTGAAGCTTTCTTT.

The chain employs TRBV7-2 and TRBJ2-7; no definite D call. Germline V gene sequence: CDR1 SGHTA, CDR2 FQGNSA. This CDR3 contains 13 residues. V shed 0 bases and J shed 2 bases, with 5 bases lying between them. The CDR3 loop reads CASSLALAYEQYF. The CDR3 DNA is TGTGCCAGCAGCTTAGCTCTAGCCTACGAGCAGTACTTC.

The chain is built from TRBV19 and TRBJ2-6; 9 positions match TRBD1. The CDR3 is 16 residues long. The germline CDR1 and CDR2 sequences are LNHDA and SQIVND (reference sequence). J was trimmed by 1 base and V by 5 bases; bases with no gene match: 3. CDR3 sequence (DNA): TGTGCCAGTAGTGGGACAGGGACTTCTGGGGCCAACGTCCTGACTTTC. Its translation: CASSGTGTSGANVLTF.

This chain connects TRBV1 to TRBJ2-1; TRBD2, the D gene given by the table, was not confirmed from the DNA. TRBV1 is a documented pseudogene. The CDR3 covers 21 residues. The CDR3 bases are TGCACCAGCAGCCAAGACCAAGCGGGGGGCTTACGTTCGAGCTCCTACAATGAGCAGTTCTTC. This translates into CTSSQDQAGGLRSSSYNEQFF.

This sequence joins TRBV5-1 and TRBJ2-3; 8 bases agree with TRBD2. This CDR3 region has 16 residues. The germline V gene encodes CDR1 SGHRS and CDR2 YFSETQ. V trimming: 3 bases; J trimming: 4 bases; junction bases outside the gene matches: 10. DNA of the CDR3: TGCGCCAGCAGCTCGCCCGGGACTAGAGGGGCAGATACGCAGTATTTT. Translation: CASSSPGTRGADTQYF.

The chain has TRBV6-1 and TRBJ2-2; a weak D match, TRBD1 (6 bases). The germline V gene has CDR1 MNHNS and CDR2 SASEGT. Trimming stripped 8 bases from V and 4 bases from J, with 14 bases between. This CDR3 comprises 14 residues. CDR3 in amino acids: CASGTGLSTGELFF. The CDR3 DNA reads as TGTGCCAGCGGTACAGGGTTGAGCACCGGGGAGCTGTTTTTT.

The sample holds a few counts of this clone. The V and J genes are TRBV7-2 and TRBJ1-2, with TRBD1 matching 12 bases. Germline assignment: CDR1 SGHTA and CDR2 FQGNSA. After removal of 1 base from V and 6 bases from J, the junction contained 6 bases not matched to a gene. CDR3 length: 16 amino acids. The CDR3 DNA is TGTGCCAGCAGCTTAGTTGGGACAGGGGGCAGAGATGGCTACACCTTC. It codes for CASSLVGTGGRDGYTF.

This rearrangement joins TRBV5-1 to TRBJ2-5, with D perhaps matching TRBD2 (6 bases). Trimming left V 0 bases short and J 5 bases short, with 11 bases between. The germline CDR1 and CDR2 sequences are SGHRS and YFSETQ. CDR3 size: 14 residues. This chain's CDR3 is CASSLGRLAETQYF. For the CDR3, the DNA is TGCGCCAGCAGCTTGGGTCGGCTAGCGGAGACCCAGTACTTC.

V and J are TRBV6-5 and TRBJ2-7; tentative D call: TRBD1 (6 bases). The length of the CDR3 is 13 residues. Germline values: CDR1 MNHEY, CDR2 SVGAGI. V was clipped by 6 bases and J by 1 base, with 10 bases between them. As DNA, the CDR3 is TGTGCCAGCAGACAGGGTTGGTCCTACGAGCAGTACTTC. It is translated as CASRQGWSYEQYF.

This chain connects TRBV27 to TRBJ2-1; D gene uncertain. V was clipped by 3 bases and J by 7 bases, with 4 bases between them. Germline loops: CDR1 MNHEY, CDR2 SMNVEV (reference sequence). The CDR3 length is 11 residues. CDR3: CASSFYNEQFF. CDR3 coding DNA: TGTGCCAGCAGTTTCTATAATGAGCAGTTCTTC.